This is a list of T cell receptor beta chains from one sample in a study of blood T cells in healthy people across ages. TCRdb reprocessed the 5' RACE reads via MiXCR and lists one record per CDR3 protein. This sample has about 1.7 million distinct CDR3 sequences; 28% occur once, and the top ten carry less than 9.5%. The sequencing input was blood. These receptor sequences come from a woman in her thirties in good health. Each CDR3 is given with its conserved first and last residue. The D gene is left open where the match is weak. A clone size is listed for some rows: how often the clone was seen (once, few, many), or a class if it is expanded.

J	D	length	size	V	DNA	CDR3
TRBJ2-3	-	15	-	TRBV6-5	TGTGCCAGCAGTTTGGGACACCCCTCATCGGATACGCAGTATTTT	CASSLGHPSSDTQYF
TRBJ2-1	-	15	-	TRBV5-5	TGTGCCAGCACGGCCGGGTATGGACGGCTCAATGAGCAGTTCTTC	CASTAGYGRLNEQFF
TRBJ2-1	TRBD2	17	many	TRBV7-9	TGTGCCAGCAGCCCGGGACTAGCGGCTTTCGGGGGTGATGAGCAGTTCTTC	CASSPGLAAFGGDEQFF
TRBJ2-5	TRBD2	15	-	TRBV7-2	TGTGCCAGCAGCCCCCACACTACTAGCGCCAATGAGCAGTACTTC	CASSPHTTSANEQYF
TRBJ2-1	-	15	-	TRBV20-1	TGCAGTGCTAGCTATGGCGGTACAACCTACAATGAGCAGTTCTTC	CSASYGGTTYNEQFF
TRBJ2-3	TRBD2	14	-	TRBV5-1	TGCGCCAGCAGGTCTAGCGGGGTCGAAGGTACGCAGTATTTT	CASRSSGVEGTQYF
TRBJ1-6	TRBD1	16	-	TRBV6-2/TRBV6-3	TGTGCCAGCAGTTTCCTACCGGGACAGCGAAATTCACCCCTCCACTTT	CASSFLPGQRNSPLHF
TRBJ2-5	-	16	few	TRBV4-1	TGCGCCAGCAGCCAACGGGTCGTGGGGGGGCCAGAGACCCAGTACTTC	CASSQRVVGGPETQYF
TRBJ2-1	-	14	few	TRBV28	TGTGCCAGCAGATCTTACGACAGACACAATGAGCAGTTCTTC	CASRSYDRHNEQFF
TRBJ1-2	-	13	-	TRBV12-3/TRBV12-4	TGTGCCAGCAGTTTATTACCTGCCTATGGCTACACCTTC	CASSLLPAYGYTF
TRBJ2-3	-	15	-	TRBV12-3/TRBV12-4	TGTGCCAGCAGTTCCTGGGGTACATCGGTAGATACGCAGTATTTT	CASSSWGTSVDTQYF
TRBJ1-1	TRBD1	14	few	TRBV6-5	TGTGCCAGCAGTTACAGGGGGCCACGGGCTGAAGCTTTCTTT	CASSYRGPRAEAFF
TRBJ1-2	-	13	-	TRBV6-5	TGTGCCAGCAGTTACTCGGCCCGCTATGGCTACACCTTC	CASSYSARYGYTF
TRBJ2-4	-	16	-	TRBV2	TGTGCCAGCAGTGAAAGAGGAGAGTCAGGCAAAAACATTCAGTACTTC	CASSERGESGKNIQYF
TRBJ2-1	-	15	few	TRBV6-6	TGTGCCAGCAGTTACCTGAGGGGGGATGTCAATGAGCAGTTCTTC	CASSYLRGDVNEQFF
TRBJ1-6	-	15	-	TRBV18	TGTGCCAGCTCACACCCCCGGGACTCCCCCGTGTCCCTCCACTTT	CASSHPRDSPVSLHF
TRBJ2-1	-	14	-	TRBV6-1	TGTGCCAGCACCCAGTACGGCTCCTACAATGAGCAGTTCTTC	CASTQYGSYNEQFF
TRBJ2-5	-	14	few	TRBV20-1	TGCAGTGCGGGGGACAAAGGGAACCCCAATGAGCAGTACTTC	CSAGDKGNPNEQYF
TRBJ2-3	-	15	many	TRBV5-1	TGCGCCAGCAGCACAGGGACCGGCTTTGCGTATACGCAGTATTTT	CASSTGTGFAYTQYF
TRBJ2-1	-	15	-	TRBV11-2	TGTGCCAGCAGCTTAGGCCGCAGGGTGGAGTATGAGCAGTTCTTC	CASSLGRRVEYEQFF
TRBJ2-5	-	15	-	TRBV5-1	TGCGCCAGCAGCTTGTATTGGGGGATCGGAGAGACCCAGTACTTC	CASSLYWGIGETQYF
TRBJ2-1	TRBD2	15	-	TRBV29-1	TGCAGCGTCAAAAGAAGACTAGCGGGAAACAATGAGCAGTTCTTC	CSVKRRLAGNNEQFF
TRBJ1-1	-	14	-	TRBV10-3	TGTGCCATCAGTGGGACAGTAGAGAACACTGAAGCTTTCTTT	CAISGTVENTEAFF
TRBJ1-5	TRBD1	12	few	TRBV10-3	TGTGCCATATCTACAGGGGGCCAGCCCCAGCATTTT	CAISTGGQPQHF
TRBJ2-5	-	16	many	TRBV4-2	TGTGCCAGCAGCGATGGAGGTAGCGGACCCCAAGAGACCCAGTACTTC	CASSDGGSGPQETQYF
TRBJ2-1	TRBD2	16	few	TRBV5-5	TGTGCCAGCAGCCGAACTAGCGGGGTTTCCTACAATGAGCAGTTCTTC	CASSRTSGVSYNEQFF
TRBJ1-2	-	12	-	TRBV11-2	TGTGCCTGCAGCCCCGGACGGGATGGCTACACCTTC	CACSPGRDGYTF
TRBJ2-1	-	15	few	TRBV12-3/TRBV12-4	TGTGCCAGCAGTTTAGTTGGGACGGCTCTCAATGAGCAGTTCTTC	CASSLVGTALNEQFF
TRBJ2-7	-	15	many	TRBV6-5	TGTGCCAGCAGTCCGCGGGACAGCACTTCCTACGAGCAGTACTTC	CASSPRDSTSYEQYF
TRBJ1-1	-	16	-	TRBV5-1	TGCGCCAGCAGCTTCACCTCGGGGTCGCCCAACACTGAAGCTTTCTTT	CASSFTSGSPNTEAFF
TRBJ2-7	-	10	many	TRBV4-1	TGCGCCAGCAGCCAGCGGGAGCAGTACTTC	CASSQREQYF
TRBJ1-2	TRBD1	14	-	TRBV5-1	TGCGCCAGCAGCTCGGACGGACAGGGCGTCGGCTACACCTTC	CASSSDGQGVGYTF
TRBJ2-1	-	11	-	TRBV20-1	TGCAGTGCTAGAGATAGGGGCGAGCAGGACTTC	CSARDRGEQDF
TRBJ2-3	TRBD2	19	few	TRBV3-1	TGTGCCAGCAGCCAATATGCGGCTGGGGCGGGGGATACGGGAGATACGCAGTATTTT	CASSQYAAGAGDTGDTQYF
TRBJ1-2	-	15	few	TRBV27	TGTGCCAGCAGTTTTGGGGACCGCAGTGTCTATGGCTACACCTTC	CASSFGDRSVYGYTF
TRBJ2-7	TRBD1	16	-	TRBV28	TGTGCCAGCAGTATCGTCCCGCGGGGACAGGGATACGAGCAGTACTTC	CASSIVPRGQGYEQYF
TRBJ1-5	-	14	few	TRBV5-1	TGCGCCAGCAGCTTGGGGACGGCGAAAGGGCCCCAGCATTTT	CASSLGTAKGPQHF
TRBJ2-5	TRBD2	16	-	TRBV20-1	TGCAGTGCTAGAGACCCGCGAGCGGGAATTAGGGAGACCCAGTACTTC	CSARDPRAGIRETQYF
TRBJ2-5	-	13	many	TRBV29-1	TGCAGCGTCGTCCGGGACATATCGGAGACCCAGTACTTC	CSVVRDISETQYF
TRBJ2-1	-	11	many	TRBV5-1	TGCGCCAGCCGGGACTCCAATGAGCAGTTCTTC	CASRDSNEQFF
TRBJ2-2	-	11	-	TRBV12-3/TRBV12-4	TGTGCCAGCAGGACCGGTCTGGAGCTGTTTTTT	CASRTGLELFF
TRBJ1-2	-	16	few	TRBV7-9	TGTGCCAGCAGTCGAGGAGTCGGGGGAGGAGGCTATGGCTACACCTTC	CASSRGVGGGGYGYTF
TRBJ1-2	-	17	many	TRBV4-3	TGCGCCAGCAGCCAAGGGGCCATGCCTCAACGCGACTACGGCTACACCTTC	CASSQGAMPQRDYGYTF
TRBJ2-1	-	10	-	TRBV11-2	TGTGCCAGCAGCTTAGAAATCCAGTTCTTC	CASSLEIQFF
TRBJ2-7	-	16	-	TRBV5-1	TGCGCCAGCAGCTTGGTCCCCGGCAGAAATACCCACGAGCAGTACTTC	CASSLVPGRNTHEQYF